Below are 23 T cell receptor beta chains sequenced from a single sample in a study of T cell responses to AZD1222 COVID-19 vaccine. TCRdb keeps only in-frame clones here, not all; method: immunoSEQ multiplex PCR. There are 150,000 to 200,000 clones in the sample; 87% occur only once, and about 2.5% lies in the top ten. Here the sequenced sample was peripheral blood, taken on day 0 of MenACWY control vaccination. These TCRs come from an adult in good health.

This clone came up a few times. A read error may produce the germline difference seen at one junction end. The rearrangement links TRBV29-1 to TRBJ1-1; no clear D. Per the germline V gene, CDR1 is SQVTM and CDR2 is ANQGSEA. The CDR3 has 11 amino acids. For the CDR3, the DNA is TGCAGCGCTGAACGGAACACTGAAGCTTTCTTT. This translates into CSAERNTEAFF.

The V gene is TRBV10-3, the J gene TRBJ2-3, with 7 nucleotides matching TRBD1. Trimming cost V 6 bases and J 0 bases; bases outside gene matches: 3. The CDR3 runs to 14 residues. Germline CDR1 and CDR2: ENHRY and SYGVKD. This chain's CDR3 is CAIRGGPSTDTQYF. The CDR3 bases are TGTGCCATCAGAGGGGGCCCTAGCACAGATACGCAGTATTTT.

CDR3 nucleotide sequence: TGTGCCAGCAGCCCCAGGAGTGGGCAGGTCGATACGCAGTATTTT. Its protein is CASSPRSGQVDTQYF. The V gene is TRBV7-2, the J gene TRBJ2-3; no clear D. Between the trimmed V and J ends, which lost 5 bases and 6 bases, there was a span of 18 bases. This CDR3 comprises 15 residues. Germline CDR1 is SGHTA and CDR2 is FQGNSA. The full variable domain, its missing parts supplied by reference TRBV7-2 and TRBJ2-3, is GAGVSQSPSNKVTEKGKDVELRCDPISGHTALYWYRQSLGQGLEFLIYFQGNSAPDKSGLPSDRFSAERTGGSVSTLTIQRTQQEDSAVYLCASSPRSGQVDTQYFGPGTRLTVL.

Here the CDR3 reads CASSGIRDRANQPQHF. The CDR3 DNA is TGTGCCAGCAGTGGGATCCGGGACAGGGCCAATCAGCCCCAGCATTTT. The chain employs TRBV28 and TRBJ1-5, with 9 nucleotides matching TRBD1. V shed 5 bases, J shed 3 bases, and the junction held 8 bases outside the gene matches. Germline V CDR1 and CDR2: MDHEN, SYDVKM. This CDR3 comprises 16 residues.

As DNA, the CDR3 is TGTGCCAGCAGTTACAGTGATAGCTTGAATGAGCAGTTCTTC. Protein sequence: CASSYSDSLNEQFF. This rearrangement joins TRBV6-2 or TRBV6-3 to TRBJ2-1; the D is unclear. Trimming cost V 2 bases and J 7 bases, with 12 bases left between them. The V gene's germline CDR1 is MNHEY and CDR2 SVGEGT. The CDR3 contains 14 residues.

The chain combines TRBV10-3 with TRBJ2-6, with TRBD2 matching over 8 bases. The CDR3 is 19 amino acids. V lost 2 bases to trimming and J lost 0 bases; unmatched junction nucleotides: 9. Germline-derived CDR1 and CDR2 are ENHRY and SYGVKD. CDR3 sequence: CAISETGLAGSSGANVLTF. The DNA for the CDR3 is TGTGCCATCAGTGAGACAGGTTTAGCGGGGAGCTCTGGGGCCAACGTCCTGACTTTC.

This clone has only one observation. This chain uses TRBV5-1 with TRBJ2-7; 9 bases fit TRBD1. Germline loops: CDR1 SGHRS, CDR2 YFSETQ. This CDR3 is built from 16 residues. V lost 0 bases, J lost 4 bases, and 8 bases stayed unmatched. The CDR3 region has the DNA TGCGCCAGCAGCTTGGGGGGACAGGGAGGTACGTACGAGCAGTACTTC. The encoded protein is CASSLGGQGGTYEQYF. The variable domain in full, with the rest retrieved from reference TRBV5-1 and TRBJ2-7, is KAGVTQTPRYLIKTRGQQVTLSCSPISGHRSVSWYQQTPGQGLQFLFEYFSETQRNKGNFPGRFSGRQFSNSRSEMNVSTLELGDSALYLCASSLGGQGGTYEQYFGPGTRLTVT.

The chain has TRBV30 and TRBJ1-2; D gene unclear. Trimming removed 3 bases at V and 0 bases at J, with 5 bases between. This CDR3 spans 12 amino acids. Germline CDR1 and CDR2: GTSNPN and SVGIG (reference sequence). CDR3 nucleotides: TGTGCCTGGAGGACATCTAACTATGGCTACACCTTC. It encodes CAWRTSNYGYTF.

The genes are TRBV6-4 and TRBJ2-1, with 9 positions matching TRBD2. Germline V CDR1 and CDR2: MRHNA, SNTAGT. The CDR3 extends over 14 amino acids. V dropped 4 bases and J dropped 5; count of bases not matched to a gene: 3. Here the CDR3 reads CASSGLAGNNEQFF. The CDR3 DNA follows: TGTGCCAGCAGTGGGCTAGCGGGGAACAATGAGCAGTTCTTC.

The rearrangement links TRBV5-6 to TRBJ1-4; D not certain. The V gene lost 0 bases and the J gene lost 1 base, with 7 bases spanning the gap. This CDR3 comprises 15 residues. Germline V gives CDR1 SGHDT, CDR2 YYEEEE. The CDR3 nucleotides are TGTGCCAGCAGCTTGGGACGGCTAACTAATGAAAAACTGTTTTTT. Translation gives CASSLGRLTNEKLFF.

The rearrangement uses TRBV2 and TRBJ1-5, with 9 bases identical to TRBD1. Trimming removed 5 bases from V and 4 bases from J; junction bases left unmatched: 6. From germline, CDR1 is SNHLY and CDR2 FYNNEI. This CDR3 is built from 15 residues. The DNA for the CDR3 is TGTGCCAGCAGTACAACAGGGGGCGTAAATCAGCCCCAGCATTTT. Translating it yields CASSTTGGVNQPQHF.

This clone was detected only once. The V call is TRBV28, the J call TRBJ1-5; D is unclear. Germline V gives CDR1 MDHEN, CDR2 SYDVKM. This CDR3 has 14 amino acids. Deletions cut 1 base from V and 4 bases from J, with 8 bases between. The CDR3, as DNA: TGTGCCAGCAGTTTATTGGGAAAGAATCAGCCCCAGCATTTT. This translates into CASSLLGKNQPQHF.

The rearrangement links TRBV5-1 to TRBJ1-1; D not certain. Trimming removed 4 bases from V and 0 bases from J, with 10 bases in between. Germline V lookup: CDR1 SGHRS, CDR2 YFSETQ. This CDR3 spans 14 amino acids. In nucleotides, the CDR3 is TGCGCCAGCAGCGGAGGACCCGTGAACACTGAAGCTTTCTTT. This codes for CASSGGPVNTEAFF.

This clone was recorded only once. V gene TRBV24-1 combines with J gene TRBJ2-1; D might be TRBD1 (5 bases). Per the germline V gene, CDR1 is KGHDR and CDR2 is SFDVKD. The CDR3 is made up of 14 amino acids. Deletions cut 12 bases from V and 0 bases from J, with 14 bases between. CDR3 coding DNA: TGTGCCGCTACCCACAGGAGCTCCTACAATGAGCAGTTCTTC. Translated: CAATHRSSYNEQFF.

This rearrangement joins TRBV19 to TRBJ1-6; D is ambiguous. V lost 0 bases and J 10 bases, leaving 7 bases between the germline ends. CDR1 and CDR2 from the germline V gene are LNHDA and SQIVND (reference sequence). The CDR3 is made up of 13 amino acids. The CDR3 spells CASSIDPGSPLHF. The CDR3 bases are TGTGCCAGTAGTATAGATCCCGGCTCACCCCTCCACTTT. The variable domain in full, with the rest retrieved from reference TRBV19 and TRBJ1-6, is DGGITQSPKYLFRKEGQNVTLSCEQNLNHDAMYWYRQDPGQGLRLIYYSQIVNDFQKGDIAEGYSVSREKKESFPLTVTSAQKNPTAFYLCASSIDPGSPLHFGNGTRLTVT.

The chain links TRBV30 to TRBJ2-6, with 9 bases lining up with TRBD1. Germline V gene sequence: CDR1 GTSNPN, CDR2 SVGIG (reference sequence). V shed 5 bases and J 1 base; nucleotides not matched to a gene: 9. This CDR3 contains 17 residues. The CDR3 DNA is TGTGCCTGGGGGAGGGACAGGGTTCGATCTGGGGCCAACGTCCTGACTTTC. Residues: CAWGRDRVRSGANVLTF.

The gene calls are TRBV9 and TRBJ1-3; no clear D. V lost 0 bases and J lost 1, with 8 bases in between. Germline CDR1 and CDR2: SGDLS and YYNGEE. The CDR3 is 15 residues long. As DNA, the CDR3 is TGTGCCAGCAGCGTAGGTGCCGGGTCTGGAAACACCATATATTTT. Its translation is CASSVGAGSGNTIYF.

Regarding this clone: The same CDR3 is also encoded by other DNA sequences in this sample. This chain uses TRBV28 with TRBJ1-5; D not certain. The germline V gene has CDR1 MDHEN and CDR2 SYDVKM. V lost 2 bases, J lost 6 bases, and 2 bases lay in between. This CDR3 is built from 11 residues. The CDR3 region is CASSLGQPQHF. The CDR3 region has the DNA TGTGCCAGCAGTTTAGGTCAGCCCCAGCATTTT.

The CDR3 reads CASTDGTGFYEQYF. CDR3 coding DNA: TGTGCCAGCACCGACGGGACAGGGTTCTACGAGCAGTACTTC. This chain connects TRBV11-1 to TRBJ2-7; the match to TRBD1 covers 9 bases. CDR1 SGHAT and CDR2 FQDESV come from the germline V gene (reference sequence). J gave up 3 bases and V 7 bases, and 7 bases lay outside the gene matches. The CDR3 has 14 amino acids. The variable domain in full, completed from reference TRBV11-1 and TRBJ2-7, reads EAEVAQSPRYKITEKSQAVAFWCDPISGHATLYWYRQILGQGPELLVQFQDESVVDDSQLPKDRFSAERLKGVDSTLKIQPAELGDSAMYLCASTDGTGFYEQYFGPGTRLTVT.

This chain uses TRBV19 with TRBJ2-5, with D perhaps TRBD1 or TRBD2 (6 bases each). Germline V gene lookup returns CDR1 LNHDA and CDR2 SQIVND (reference sequence). V was clipped by 8 bases and J by 5 bases, with 9 bases between them. The length of the CDR3 is 11 residues. CDR3 amino acids: CASRGGETQYF. In nucleotides, the CDR3 is TGTGCCAGTCGAGGGGGGGAGACCCAGTACTTC.

The CDR3 DNA reads TGTGCCAGCAGTTATTTGTCTAGCGGGAGGGCCGTTCGGTACGAGCAGTACTTC. Its protein is CASSYLSSGRAVRYEQYF. This chain connects TRBV27 to TRBJ2-7, with 12 bases fitting TRBD2. The V segment lost 4 bases and the J segment 4 bases; nucleotides outside the gene matches: 14. Germline CDR1 and CDR2: MNHEY and SMNVEV (reference sequence). CDR3 length equals 18 residues.

The V gene is TRBV5-1, the J gene TRBJ1-6; 7 bases are shared with TRBD1. Trimming took 7 bases from V and 5 from J; bases not matched to a gene: 3. Germline CDR1 reads SGHRS; CDR2 reads YFSETQ. The CDR3 runs 13 residues. CDR3 DNA: TGCGCCAGCTCAGACAGGGATAATTCACCCCTCCACTTT. Translating gives CASSDRDNSPLHF. Filled out from reference TRBV5-1 and TRBJ1-6, the complete variable domain reads KAGVTQTPRYLIKTRGQQVTLSCSPISGHRSVSWYQQTPGQGLQFLFEYFSETQRNKGNFPGRFSGRQFSNSRSEMNVSTLELGDSALYLCASSDRDNSPLHFGNGTRLTVT.

Turning to this clone: Mismatch with germline at one junction end may stem from a read error. The CDR3 nucleotides read TGTGCCAGTAGTAAAGAGGGTGACGCGCTTTCAGCCTTT. This encodes CASSKEGDALSAF. The chain combines TRBV19 with TRBJ1-1, with unresolved D. This CDR3 region has 13 residues. The germline CDR1 and CDR2 sequences are LNHDA and SQIVND (reference sequence).